This TCR beta chain is drawn from a study of blood T cell repertoires in COVID-19 (dated by TCRdb to about 2020). For context, the study as a whole: Samples from collaborators originated in the United States, Italy and Spain and spanned both the acute and convalescent phases of COVID-19. A freely available public database, intended as a resource for researchers studying the immune response to SARS-CoV-2, is where the repertoires were released. Samples came from the ongoing ImmuneRACE study (first 160 participants) plus 1,254 subjects from 6 global collaborators. Deeply sampled blood TCRbeta repertoires from subjects exposed to, actively infected with, or recovered from COVID-19 were included in the dataset. The material from the prospective study consisted of cDNA or gDNA derived from T cells, B-cell-depleted T cells, or PBMCs. Where HLA class I and class II types were available, the types were taken from metadata supplied by the sample provider, not from assay-based typing. Sample metadata almost always included a de-identified subject ID, COVID-19 status, age in years and sex. Beyond this particular receptor, the publication reports: The quantity of clinical and demographic metadata differed by source and by participant and was supplied without curation.

Notes on this clone: Its antigen specificity is not known. No base quality information exists; no much larger clone differs at one position.

CDR1 is given as MDHEN and CDR2 as SYDVKM, both from the germline V gene. The junction shows trimming of 9 bases on V and 6 bases on J, and the gene matches do not reach 4 bases of it. From its cysteine to its phenylalanine, the CDR3 spans 12 amino acids. Solely the CDR3 DNA is kept, with 36 bases framed from the first base. Collaborating institutions collected whole blood in K2EDTA tubes following their own protocols. For TCRbeta analysis, collaborators shipped samples in one of three forms: frozen whole blood, isolated PBMCs, or DNA extracted from either of those sample types. TCRbeta CDR3 regions were amplified from genomic DNA using the immunoSEQ Assay, a bias-controlled multiplex PCR. For the original study's pipeline: The number of nucleated cells in each sample was estimated by amplification of reference gene primers within the assay. Sequence reads were collapsed and filtered to measure the absolute abundance of every unique TCRbeta CDR3 rearrangement. For each sample, productive Simpson clonality was calculated as the square root of Simpson's diversity index across productive rearrangements. TCRdb re-hosts the immuneACCESS table, in-frame sequences only. Its copies lack some clones; in the studies checked, an unresolved V gene accounts for under half of them, and the cause for the rest is not known. That table furnishes V, J and clone size, whereas the DNA furnished D and trimming. The sample yields 150,000 to 200,000 clones; about three quarters were counted once. Approximately 2.8% of the sample is taken by the ten largest.

The sequenced sample consisted of peripheral blood. This TCR was recovered from a man between 65 and 79 years old with acute or convalescent COVID-19. The V and J segments used are TRBV28 and TRBJ1-4, with 7 junctional bases fitting TRBD1. The CDR3 in this case is CASHRGYEKLFF. The bases are TGTGCCAGTCACAGGGGTTATGAAAAACTGTTTTTT. Full variable domain (CDR3 extended with the reference TRBV28 and TRBJ1-4 proteins): DVKVTQSSRYLVKRTGEKVFLECVQDMDHENMFWYRQDPGLGLRLIYFSYDVKMKEKGDIPEGYSVSREKKERFSLILESASTNQTSMYLCASHRGYEKLFFGSGTQLSVL.